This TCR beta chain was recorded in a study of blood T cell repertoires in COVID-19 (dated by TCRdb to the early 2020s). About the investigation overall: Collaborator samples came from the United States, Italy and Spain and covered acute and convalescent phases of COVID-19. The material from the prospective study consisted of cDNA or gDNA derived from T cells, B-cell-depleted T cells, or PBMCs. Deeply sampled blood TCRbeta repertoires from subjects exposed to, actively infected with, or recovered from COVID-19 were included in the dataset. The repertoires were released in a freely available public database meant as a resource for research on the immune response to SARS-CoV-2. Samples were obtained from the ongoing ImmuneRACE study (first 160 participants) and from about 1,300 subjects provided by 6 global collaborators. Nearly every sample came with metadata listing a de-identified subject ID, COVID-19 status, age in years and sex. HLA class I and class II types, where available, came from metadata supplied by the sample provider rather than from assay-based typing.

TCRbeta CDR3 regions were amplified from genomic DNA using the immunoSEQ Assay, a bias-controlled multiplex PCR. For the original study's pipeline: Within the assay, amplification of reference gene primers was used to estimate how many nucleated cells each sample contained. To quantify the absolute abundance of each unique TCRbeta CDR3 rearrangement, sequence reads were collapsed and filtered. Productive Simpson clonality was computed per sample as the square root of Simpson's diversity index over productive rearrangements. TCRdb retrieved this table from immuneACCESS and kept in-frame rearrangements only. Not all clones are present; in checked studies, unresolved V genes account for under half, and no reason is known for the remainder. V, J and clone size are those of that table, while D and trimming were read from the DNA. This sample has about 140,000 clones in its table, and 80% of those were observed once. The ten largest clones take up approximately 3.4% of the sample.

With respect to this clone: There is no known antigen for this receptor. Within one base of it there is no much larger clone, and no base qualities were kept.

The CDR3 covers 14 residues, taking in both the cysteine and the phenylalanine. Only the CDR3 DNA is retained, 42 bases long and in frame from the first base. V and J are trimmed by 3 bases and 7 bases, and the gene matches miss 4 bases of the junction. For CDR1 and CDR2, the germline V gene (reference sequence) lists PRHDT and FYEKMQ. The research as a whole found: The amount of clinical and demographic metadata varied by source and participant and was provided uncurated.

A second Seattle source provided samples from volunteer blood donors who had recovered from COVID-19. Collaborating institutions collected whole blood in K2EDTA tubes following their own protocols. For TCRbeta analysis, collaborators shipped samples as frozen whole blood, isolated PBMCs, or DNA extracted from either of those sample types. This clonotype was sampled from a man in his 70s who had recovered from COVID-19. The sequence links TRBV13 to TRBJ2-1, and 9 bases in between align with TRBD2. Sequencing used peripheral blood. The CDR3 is CASSFLAGDNEQFF. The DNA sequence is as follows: TGTGCCAGCAGCTTTTTAGCGGGAGATAATGAGCAGTTCTTC.